This TCR beta chain was identified in a study of blood T cells in healthy people across ages. General study findings and limits: Investigators treated diversity estimates from one million T cells as underestimates.

As regards this clonotype: Its target is not known.

Each individual donor underwent a draw of approximately 9.8 milliliters of peripheral blood. Total RNA was isolated from each sample in quantities of at least 6 micrograms. Primed by a sample-barcoded 5' primer and a J-beta primer mix, a second PCR proceeded for about 7 to 12 cycles. A template-switch adaptor containing 12 random nucleotides labeled each cDNA molecule. TCRdb reprocessed the 5' RACE reads with MiXCR, giving one entry per CDR3 protein. The top ten hold 23% of the sample, which has 1.5 million to 2 million distinct CDR3 sequences, roughly two fifths seen once. Per germline, CDR1 MNHEY and CDR2 SVGAGI. Trimming left V 5 bases short and J 2 bases short, with 18 bases between. The CDR3 spans 16 residues.

The sequence derives from a human donor in good health. This chain uses TRBV6-5 with TRBJ1-2; D not certain. Sequencing input: blood. Written as DNA, the CDR3 is TGTGCCAGCAGTCCAAGGATACCATCGCGCAACTATGGCTACACCTTC. Its translation: CASSPRIPSRNYGYTF.